This T cell receptor beta chain came from a study of response to subunit inactivated influenza vaccine. MiXCR was run by TCRdb on the RT-PCR reads, yielding one entry per CDR3 protein. The sample lists about 610,000 distinct CDR3 sequences, 14% occurring once. The J segment lost 0 bases and the V segment lost 4 bases, leaving 1 base of the junction unmatched. Germline V gene data show CDR1 as SGHAT and CDR2 as FQNNGV. The CDR3 totals 14 residues. This clonotype came up a few times. The chain combines TRBV11-2 with TRBJ2-3; 7 positions match TRBD2. The sequence derives from a man in his fifties who received an inactivated influenza vaccine. This material consisted of PBMCs from blood, taken about 12 days after vaccination. The CDR3 nucleotides are TGTGCCAGCAGCTGGACTAGGAGCACAGATACGCAGTATTTT. It codes for CASSWTRSTDTQYF.